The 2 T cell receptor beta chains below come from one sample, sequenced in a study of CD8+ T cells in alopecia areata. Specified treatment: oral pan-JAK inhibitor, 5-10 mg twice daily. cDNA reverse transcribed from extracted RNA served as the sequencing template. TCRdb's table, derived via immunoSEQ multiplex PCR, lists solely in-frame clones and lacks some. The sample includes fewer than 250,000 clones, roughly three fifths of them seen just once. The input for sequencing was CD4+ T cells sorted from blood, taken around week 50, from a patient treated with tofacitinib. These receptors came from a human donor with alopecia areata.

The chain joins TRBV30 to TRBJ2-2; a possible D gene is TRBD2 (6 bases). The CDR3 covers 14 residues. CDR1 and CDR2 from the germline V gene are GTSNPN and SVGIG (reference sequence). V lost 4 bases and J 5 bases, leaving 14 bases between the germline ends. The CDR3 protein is CAWKEGRATGELFF. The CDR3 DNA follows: TGTGCCTGGAAGGAGGGGCGGGCGACCGGGGAGCTGTTTTTT.

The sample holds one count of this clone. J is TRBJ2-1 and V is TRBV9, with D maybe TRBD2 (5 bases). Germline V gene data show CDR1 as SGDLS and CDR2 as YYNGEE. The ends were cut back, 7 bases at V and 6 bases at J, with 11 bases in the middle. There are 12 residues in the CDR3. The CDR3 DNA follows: TGTGCCAGCGGAGGTAGTCCCAATGAGCAGTTCTTC. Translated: CASGGSPNEQFF.